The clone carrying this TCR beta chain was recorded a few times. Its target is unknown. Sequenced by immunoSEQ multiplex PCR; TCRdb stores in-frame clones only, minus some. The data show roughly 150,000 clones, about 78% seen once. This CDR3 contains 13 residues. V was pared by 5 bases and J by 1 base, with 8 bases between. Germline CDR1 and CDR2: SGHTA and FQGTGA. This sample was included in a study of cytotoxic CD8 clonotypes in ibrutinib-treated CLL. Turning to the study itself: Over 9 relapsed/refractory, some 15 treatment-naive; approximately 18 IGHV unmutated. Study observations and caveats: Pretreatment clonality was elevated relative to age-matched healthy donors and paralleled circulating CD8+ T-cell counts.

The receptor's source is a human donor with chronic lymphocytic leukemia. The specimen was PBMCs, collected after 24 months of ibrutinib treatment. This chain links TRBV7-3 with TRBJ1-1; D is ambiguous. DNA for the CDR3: TGTGCCAGCAGCCCACAGCAGAACACTGAAGCTTTCTTT. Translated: CASSPQQNTEAFF.